This TCR beta chain stems from a study of shared clonotypes between healthy human individuals. Study at large: Sampling drew on donors who were two women and a few men aged 18 to 49. Overall study results and limits: Investigators collected only blood, and repertoires in tissues likely differ. The study generally estimated greater richness for naive than memory subsets.

Assay used: immunoSEQ multiplex PCR; TCRdb lists only in-frame clones, some missing. The data show fewer than 1.8 million clones, with approximately 98.5% seen just once and approximately 0.4% held by the top ten. Concerning this clone itself: Its target is unknown.

The CDR3 is made up of 15 amino acids. With 7 bases clipped from V and 9 bases from J, the junction kept 13 bases outside the gene matches. Germline V gene sequence: CDR1 MNHEY, CDR2 SMNVEV (reference sequence). The chain joins TRBV27 to TRBJ2-1; 9 positions agree with TRBD1. Sequencing was carried out using naive CD4+ T cells sorted from blood. The subset: CD45RA+ positively selected. This TCR came from a man younger than 45 in good health. The CDR3 nucleotides read TGTGCCAGCACCTTCGTGGGACAGGGTTTTGGTGAGCAGTTCTTC. The encoded protein is CASTFVGQGFGEQFF.